This T cell receptor (beta chain) was found in a study of identical twins. This clonotype showed up many times. Trimming removed 2 bases from V and 4 bases from J, with 9 bases in between. The CDR3 has 13 residues. The germline V gene has CDR1 DFQATT and CDR2 SNEGSKA (reference sequence). Template switching supplied a universal primer site; unique molecular identifiers were carried on the cDNA. TCRdb used MiXCR to reprocess the 5' RACE reads, holding one entry per CDR3 protein. The table lists roughly 480,000 distinct CDR3 sequences, roughly 26% of them singletons. These sequences were also reported in another study, on T cells expressing NK-cell markers.

The specimen sequenced was CD4+ T cells sorted from blood. The origin of this receptor is a young woman in good health. This chain joins TRBV20-1 and TRBJ1-5; D gene uncertain. CDR3 sequence: CSARIDRNQPQHF. CDR3 sequence (DNA): TGCAGTGCTAGAATTGATAGAAATCAGCCCCAGCATTTT.